The 10 T cell receptor beta chains listed next were all sequenced from one sample in a study of cytomegalovirus exposure and HLA in healthy donors. The PCR was carried out with 60 Vbeta primers and 13 Jbeta primers. The protocol was immunoSEQ multiplex PCR, while the TCRdb copy is restricted to in-frame clones and leaves out a portion. This sample has 150,000 to 160,000 clones, with roughly 82% found just once. The sequencing sample was made of PBMCs. The receptors here all came from a woman aged 45-65 years in good health and CMV-seropositive.

The CDR3 DNA is TGTGCCAGCAGCTCTGGCAGCTCTGGAAACACCATATATTTT. Protein sequence: CASSSGSSGNTIYF. The rearrangement uses TRBV5-4 and TRBJ1-3; D unresolved. CDR3 size: 14 residues. Trimming cost V 3 bases and J 0 bases, with 7 bases left between them. Germline CDR1 reads SGHNT; CDR2 reads YYREEE (reference sequence).

The CDR3 bases are TGTGCCAGCAGCCCCCGGGACAGTATTAACACTGAAGCTTTCTTT. Its translation: CASSPRDSINTEAFF. V is TRBV5-4 and J is TRBJ1-1; TRBD1 matches at 7 bases. This CDR3 is 15 amino acids long. Germline CDR1 SGHNT, CDR2 YYREEE (reference sequence). V dropped 4 bases and J dropped 2; count of bases not matched to a gene: 8.

V is TRBV6-1 and J is TRBJ2-1; D is undetermined. The length of the CDR3 is 14 residues. The ends were cut back, 3 bases at V and 6 bases at J, with 12 bases in the middle. CDR1 is MNHNS, CDR2 SASEGT, per germline. CDR3 sequence: CASSEAGSFNEQFF. The CDR3 DNA is TGTGCCAGCAGTGAGGCAGGATCATTCAATGAGCAGTTCTTC.

This chain links TRBV6-6 with TRBJ1-5, with 7 positions matching TRBD1. The germline CDR1 and CDR2 sequences are MNHNY and SVGAGI (reference sequence). The CDR3 runs to 16 residues. V trimming: 0 bases; J trimming: 4 bases; junction bases outside the gene matches: 6. The CDR3 coding sequence is TGTGCCAGCAGTTACTCGAGCAGGGGGGAGAATCAGCCCCAGCATTTT. It encodes CASSYSSRGENQPQHF.

The CDR3 sequence is CASSAPLRLRDNYNEQFF. In DNA form, the CDR3 reads TGTGCCAGCAGCGCCCCTCTAAGATTGAGGGACAACTACAATGAGCAGTTCTTC. V usage is TRBV9 and J usage is TRBJ2-1; D possibly corresponds to TRBD1 (6 bases). Germline V gene lookup returns CDR1 SGDLS and CDR2 YYNGEE. The V end lost 3 bases, the J end lost 3 bases, and 22 bases lay between the germline ends. This CDR3 region has 18 residues.

The CDR3, as DNA: TGTGCCAGCAGCTTGGGACAGGGGTCGACGTACGAGCAGTACTTC. This encodes CASSLGQGSTYEQYF. The V gene is TRBV7-2, the J gene TRBJ2-7, with TRBD1 matching over 10 bases. The CDR3 runs to 15 residues. The J segment lost 4 bases and the V segment lost 3 bases, leaving 6 bases of the junction unmatched. Germline V CDR1 and CDR2: SGHTA, FQGNSA.

The chain recombines TRBV6-1 with TRBJ2-7; D might be TRBD2 (6 bases). Germline values: CDR1 MNHNS, CDR2 SASEGT. Trimming pared 3 bases from V and 2 bases from J, leaving 17 bases between. The CDR3 contains 16 residues. The DNA for the CDR3 is TGTGCCAGCAGTGATCTTCTGGGGGGACGTACCTACGAGCAGTACTTC. It specifies CASSDLLGGRTYEQYF.

The V and J genes are TRBV30 and TRBJ1-2; D remains unclear. CDR1 and CDR2 from the germline V gene are GTSNPN and SVGIG (reference sequence). V lost 2 bases, J lost 4 bases, and 8 bases lay in between. There are 12 residues in the CDR3. CDR3 sequence: CAWSLSFYGYTF. The CDR3 region has the DNA TGTGCCTGGAGTCTATCCTTCTATGGCTACACCTTC.

The chain is built from TRBV5-1 and TRBJ1-2; 12 positions match TRBD1. The junction had 11 bases not matched to a gene; V was cut back by 6 bases and J by 8 bases. The V gene's germline CDR1 is SGHRS and CDR2 YFSETQ. The length of the CDR3 is 15 residues. The CDR3: CASTHGGTGGKGYTF. The CDR3 DNA sequence: TGCGCCAGCACCCACGGCGGGACAGGGGGCAAAGGCTACACCTTC.

This clone was recorded only once. The chain recombines TRBV6-5 with TRBJ2-6, with a possible D match to TRBD2 (6 bases). The V gene lost 3 bases and the J gene lost 4 bases, with 13 bases spanning the gap. The germline gives CDR1 MNHEY, CDR2 SVGAGI. The length of the CDR3 is 16 residues. CDR3 amino acids: CASSYYGGSGANVLTF. The DNA for the CDR3 is TGTGCCAGCAGTTATTATGGGGGGTCGGGGGCCAACGTCCTGACTTTC.